This T cell receptor (beta chain) was sequenced for a study of Ad26.COV2.S vaccination and SARS-CoV-2 variants. The wider study: In the study, Ad26.COV2.S was injected intramuscularly once, or twice 56 days apart. Study-wide points: It is possible that the TCR breadth and depth analyses underestimated the total T cell responses. Substantial response breadth was reportedly seen for spike-specific CD8+ and CD4+ T cells after vaccination.

For this clone: What it binds is unknown.

CDR1 is MRHNA and CDR2 is SNTAGT in the germline V gene. CDR3 length equals 13 residues. Trimming pared 3 bases from V and 5 bases from J, leaving 7 bases between. Noted treatment: around 19 received Ad26.COV2.S at low or high dose, single or two shots; roughly five received placebo; per-sample allocation not given. All samples were drawn on day 63, counting from the first vaccine or placebo injection. Here immunoSEQ multiplex PCR was the method, and the copy in TCRdb shows in-frame clones only, minus some. The sample holds some 300,000 clones; just over 85% are singletons and the top ten take less than 2%.

The clonotype comes from a person aged 18-65 years who received the Ad26.COV2.S COVID-19 vaccine or a placebo. Source: peripheral blood, taken in a trial of Ad26.COV2.S vaccine versus placebo. The chain joins TRBV6-4 to TRBJ2-2; D not certain. The CDR3 DNA reads as TGTGCCAGCAGTGAAGCCGGGACCGGGGAGCTGTTTTTT. Its protein product is CASSEAGTGELFF.